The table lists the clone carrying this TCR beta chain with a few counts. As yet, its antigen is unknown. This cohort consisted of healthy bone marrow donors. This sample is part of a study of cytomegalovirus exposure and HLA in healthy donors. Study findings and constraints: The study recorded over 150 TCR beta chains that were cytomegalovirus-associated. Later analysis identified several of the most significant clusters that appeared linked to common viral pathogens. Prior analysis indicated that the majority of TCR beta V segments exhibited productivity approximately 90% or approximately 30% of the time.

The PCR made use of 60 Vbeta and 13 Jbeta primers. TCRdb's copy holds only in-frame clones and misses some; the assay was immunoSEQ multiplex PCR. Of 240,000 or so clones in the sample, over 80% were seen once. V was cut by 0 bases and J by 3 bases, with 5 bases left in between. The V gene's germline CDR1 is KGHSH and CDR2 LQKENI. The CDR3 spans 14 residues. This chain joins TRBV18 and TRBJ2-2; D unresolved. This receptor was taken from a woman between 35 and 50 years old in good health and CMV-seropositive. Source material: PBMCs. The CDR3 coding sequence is TGTGCCAGCTCACCACCCTATGACACCGGGGAGCTGTTTTTT. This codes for CASSPPYDTGELFF.